The sequence of this T cell receptor (beta chain) was determined in a study of blood T cell repertoires in COVID-19. About the research overall: Samples came from the United States, Italy and Spain, spanning acute and convalescent COVID-19. Sources were T cells, B-cell-depleted T cells, or PBMCs; the material itself was cDNA or gDNA.

V was clipped by 3 bases and J by 1 base; unmatched bases: 5. Germline lookup yields CDR1 SGHRS and CDR2 YFSETQ. The length of the CDR3 is 17 residues. As originally analysed: Cell counts per sample came from amplifying reference gene primers. Sequenced by immunoSEQ multiplex PCR; TCRdb stores in-frame clones only, minus some. The D gene and trimming were derived from the DNA, and the V and J assignments and clone size from that table. The table shows just under 150,000 clones, with 70% to 90% occurring only once. Sequenced material: peripheral blood. This receptor was taken from a human donor with acute or convalescent COVID-19. The donor label of this sample is uncertain. V usage is TRBV5-1 and J usage is TRBJ2-6, with 9 positions matching TRBD1. As DNA, the CDR3 is TGCGCCAGCAGCTCCGGGACAGGGACATCTGGGGCCAACGTCCTGACTTTC. As protein: CASSSGTGTSGANVLTF. Full variable domain (outside the CDR3, taken from reference TRBV5-1 and TRBJ2-6): KAGVTQTPRYLIKTRGQQVTLSCSPISGHRSVSWYQQTPGQGLQFLFEYFSETQRNKGNFPGRFSGRQFSNSRSEMNVSTLELGDSALYLCASSSGTGTSGANVLTFGAGSRLTVL.